This T cell receptor beta chain appears in the sequencing data of a study of blood T cell repertoires in COVID-19 (dated by TCRdb to the early 2020s). Study-level background: Samples covering the acute and convalescent phases of COVID-19 were provided by collaborators in the United States, Italy and Spain. The material from the prospective study consisted of cDNA or gDNA derived from T cells, B-cell-depleted T cells, or PBMCs. Deeply sampled blood TCRbeta repertoires from subjects exposed to, actively infected with, or recovered from COVID-19 were included in the dataset. The repertoires were released in a freely available public database intended as a resource for research on the immune response to SARS-CoV-2. Samples came from the ongoing ImmuneRACE study (first 160 participants) plus 1,254 subjects from 6 global collaborators. Sample metadata almost always included a de-identified subject ID, COVID-19 status, age in years and sex. HLA class I and class II types, where available, came from metadata supplied by the sample provider rather than from assay-based typing.

Study-wide findings and limitations: How much clinical and demographic metadata was included differed by source and by participant, and the metadata was provided uncurated.

The CDR3 holds 13 amino acids from the cysteine to the phenylalanine. The sequence is cut down to CDR3 DNA, 39 bases in frame from base 1. V loses 8 bases at its end and J loses 4 bases; junction bases beyond the gene matches: 5. CDR1 WNHNN and CDR2 SYGVQD are derived from the germline V gene (reference sequence). As regards this clone: The antigen this receptor binds is unknown. Base qualities are not provided; no much larger clone lies one nucleotide away.

TCRbeta CDR3 regions were amplified from genomic DNA using the immunoSEQ Assay, a bias-controlled multiplex PCR. The paper's processing steps were these. Nucleated cell counts per sample were estimated from amplification of reference gene primers within the assay. To quantify the absolute abundance of each unique TCRbeta CDR3 rearrangement, sequence reads were collapsed and filtered. Productive Simpson clonality was computed per sample as the square root of Simpson's diversity index over productive rearrangements. Entries here come from immuneACCESS through TCRdb and include only in-frame sequences with V and J called. Some clones fail to appear in such tables; in the studies checked, an unresolved V gene covers under half of the shortfall, and the cause of the remainder is unknown. V and J calls and clone size are copied from that table; D and trimming were computed from the DNA. The sample includes approximately 50,000 clones, with 65% to 90% observed a single time. The top ten clonotypes cover about 9.4% of the sample.

Collaborating institutions collected whole blood in K2EDTA tubes following their own protocols. For TCRbeta analysis, collaborators shipped samples in one of three forms: frozen whole blood, isolated PBMCs, or DNA extracted from either of those sample types. Recombination joined TRBV10-1 with TRBJ2-3, and 8 bases in between align with TRBD2. The TCR originated in a human donor in a cohort sampled during active COVID-19. Sequencing was carried out using peripheral blood. The sequenced DNA: TGCGCCAGCGGGGGACTAGTGGCAGATACGCAGTATTTT. This sequence encodes CASGGLVADTQYF.